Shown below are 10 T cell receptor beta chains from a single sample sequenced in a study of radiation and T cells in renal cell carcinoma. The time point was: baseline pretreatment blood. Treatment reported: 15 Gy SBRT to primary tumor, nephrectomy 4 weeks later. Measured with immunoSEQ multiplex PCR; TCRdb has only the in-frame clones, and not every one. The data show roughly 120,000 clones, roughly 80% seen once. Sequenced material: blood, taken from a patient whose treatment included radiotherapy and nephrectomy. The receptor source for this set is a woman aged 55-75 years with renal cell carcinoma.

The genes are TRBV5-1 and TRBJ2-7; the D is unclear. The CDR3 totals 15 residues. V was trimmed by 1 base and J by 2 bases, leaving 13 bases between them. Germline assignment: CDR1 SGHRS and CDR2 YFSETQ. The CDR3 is CASSLSWQPAYEQYF. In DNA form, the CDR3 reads TGCGCCAGCAGCTTGTCATGGCAGCCCGCCTACGAGCAGTACTTC.

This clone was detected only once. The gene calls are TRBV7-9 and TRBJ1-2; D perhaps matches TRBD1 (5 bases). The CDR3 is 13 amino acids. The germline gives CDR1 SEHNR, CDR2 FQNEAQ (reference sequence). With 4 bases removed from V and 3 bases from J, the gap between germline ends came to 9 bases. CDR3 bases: TGTGCCAGCAGCTCGCAGGGTGACTATGGCTACACCTTC. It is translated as CASSSQGDYGYTF.

This CDR3 is CASSSTGARSTEAFF. CDR3 sequence (DNA): TGTGCCAGCAGCTCGACAGGTGCCCGAAGCACTGAAGCTTTCTTT. This chain joins TRBV28 and TRBJ1-1; D may be TRBD1 (6 bases). V was pared by 6 bases and J by 4 bases, with 18 bases between. Germline V gene sequence: CDR1 MDHEN, CDR2 SYDVKM. This CDR3 comprises 15 residues. Supplemented by reference TRBV28 and TRBJ1-1, the full variable domain reads DVKVTQSSRYLVKRTGEKVFLECVQDMDHENMFWYRQDPGLGLRLIYFSYDVKMKEKGDIPEGYSVSREKKERFSLILESASTNQTSMYLCASSSTGARSTEAFFGQGTRLTVV.

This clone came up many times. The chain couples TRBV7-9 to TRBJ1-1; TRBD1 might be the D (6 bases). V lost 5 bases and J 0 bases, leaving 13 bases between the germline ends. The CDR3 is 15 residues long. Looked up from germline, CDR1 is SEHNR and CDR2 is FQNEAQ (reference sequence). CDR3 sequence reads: CASSPPGHLNTEAFF. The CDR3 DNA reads TGTGCCAGCAGCCCCCCGGGACACCTGAACACTGAAGCTTTCTTT.

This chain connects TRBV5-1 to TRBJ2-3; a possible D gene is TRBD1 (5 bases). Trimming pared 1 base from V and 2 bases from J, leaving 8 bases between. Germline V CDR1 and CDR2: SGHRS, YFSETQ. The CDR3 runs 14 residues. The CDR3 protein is CASSLQGDTDTQYF. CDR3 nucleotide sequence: TGCGCCAGCAGCTTGCAGGGCGACACAGATACGCAGTATTTT.

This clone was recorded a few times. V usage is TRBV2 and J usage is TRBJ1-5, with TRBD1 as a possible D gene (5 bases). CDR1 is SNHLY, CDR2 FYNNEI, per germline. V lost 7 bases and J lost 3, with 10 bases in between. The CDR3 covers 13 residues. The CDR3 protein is CASKRGANQPQHF. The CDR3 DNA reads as TGTGCCAGCAAGAGAGGGGCCAATCAGCCCCAGCATTTT.

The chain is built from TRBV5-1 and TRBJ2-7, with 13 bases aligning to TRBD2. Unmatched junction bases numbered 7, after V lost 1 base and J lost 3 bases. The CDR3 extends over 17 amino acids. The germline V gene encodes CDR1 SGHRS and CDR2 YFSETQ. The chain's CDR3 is CASSLQGTSGELYEQYF. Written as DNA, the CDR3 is TGCGCCAGCAGCTTGCAGGGGACTAGCGGGGAGCTCTACGAGCAGTACTTC.

For the CDR3, the DNA is TGTGCCAGCAGCGTAGGGGGCAAGACCGATGAGCAGTTCTTC. Its protein is CASSVGGKTDEQFF. The chain combines TRBV9 with TRBJ2-1; TRBD1 might be the D (5 bases). Germline V gene sequence: CDR1 SGDLS, CDR2 YYNGEE. V dropped 0 bases and J dropped 8 bases, with 12 bases sitting between them. This CDR3 spans 14 amino acids.

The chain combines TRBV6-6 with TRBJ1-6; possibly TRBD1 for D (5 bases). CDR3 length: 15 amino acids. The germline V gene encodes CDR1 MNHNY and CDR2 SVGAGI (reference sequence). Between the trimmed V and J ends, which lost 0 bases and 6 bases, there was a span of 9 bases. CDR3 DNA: TGTGCCAGCAGTTACTCGGGGGGAGGTAATTCACCCCTCCACTTT. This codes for CASSYSGGGNSPLHF.

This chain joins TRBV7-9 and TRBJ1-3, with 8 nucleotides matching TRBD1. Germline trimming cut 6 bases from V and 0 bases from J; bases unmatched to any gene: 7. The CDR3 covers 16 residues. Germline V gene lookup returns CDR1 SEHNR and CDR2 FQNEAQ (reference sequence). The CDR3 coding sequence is TGTGCCAGCAGTTACACGACAGGGGCCTCTGGAAACACCATATATTTT. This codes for CASSYTTGASGNTIYF.